Each of the 3 T cell receptor beta chains below was sequenced from the same sample in a study of Graves' ophthalmopathy and Graves' hyperthyroidism. The TCR beta CDR3 regions underwent amplification from RNA transcripts. The workflow started with a first-round RT-PCR run with HTBI primers and then moved on to a second-round multiplex PCR. TCRdb independently ran MiXCR on the multiplex PCR reads; one entry per CDR3 protein. The data hold about 740,000 distinct CDR3 sequences, with approximately 40% observed a single time. Sequenced: peripheral blood. The receptors here all came from an adult man with Graves' ophthalmopathy.

This clonotype was counted a few times. The V and J genes are TRBV7-9 and TRBJ1-5, with a possible D match to TRBD1 (5 bases). The CDR3 consists of 16 residues. Per germline, CDR1 SEHNR and CDR2 FQNEAQ (reference sequence). V lost 5 bases and J lost 5, with 19 bases in between. This CDR3 reads CASSPTPTVNDQPQHF. As DNA, the CDR3 is TGTGCCAGCAGCCCAACACCGACAGTGAACGATCAGCCCCAGCATTTT.

The rearrangement joins TRBV25-1 to TRBJ2-2; D is perhaps TRBD2 (5 bases). The CDR3 is made up of 14 amino acids. CDR1 MGHDK and CDR2 SYGVNS come from the germline V gene. Trimming removed 4 bases at V and 6 bases at J, with 12 bases between. CDR3 loop: CASSVTAGAGELFF. In DNA, the CDR3 is TGTGCCAGCAGTGTTACCGCCGGGGCCGGGGAGCTGTTTTTT. The entire variable domain, with the rest obtained from reference TRBV25-1 and TRBJ2-2, is as follows: EADIYQTPRYLVIGTGKKITLECSQTMGHDKMYWYQQDPGMELHLIHYSYGVNSTEKGDLSSESTVSRIRTEHFPLTLESARPSHTSQYLCASSVTAGAGELFFGEGSRLTVL.

The chain's CDR3 is CASSLGGGVTF. The CDR3 region has the DNA TGCGCCAGCAGCTTGGGGGGAGGAGTGACTTTC. The J gene is TRBJ2-6, the V gene TRBV5-1; tentatively, D is TRBD2 (6 bases). CDR1 SGHRS and CDR2 YFSETQ come from the germline V gene. V was cut by 0 bases and J by 17 bases, with 9 bases left in between. This CDR3 is 11 amino acids long.